This T cell receptor (beta chain) was identified during a study of cytomegalovirus exposure and HLA in healthy donors. V trimming: 4 bases; J trimming: 5 bases; junction bases outside the gene matches: 8. Looked up from germline, CDR1 is MNHEY and CDR2 is SVGAGI. The CDR3 runs 15 residues. The assay was immunoSEQ multiplex PCR, and TCRdb's table has in-frame clones only and misses some. The repertoire includes fewer than 90,000 clones, roughly 84% of them detected once, and roughly 12% sits in the top ten. The receptor was isolated from a woman between 18 and 30 years old in good health and CMV-seropositive. The chain carries TRBV6-5 and TRBJ1-2, with 9 bases that match TRBD1. The material sequenced was PBMCs. In nucleotides, the CDR3 is TGTGCCAGCAGTTTCACGACAGGGGGGGTTTATGGCTACACCTTC. Its translation: CASSFTTGGVYGYTF.